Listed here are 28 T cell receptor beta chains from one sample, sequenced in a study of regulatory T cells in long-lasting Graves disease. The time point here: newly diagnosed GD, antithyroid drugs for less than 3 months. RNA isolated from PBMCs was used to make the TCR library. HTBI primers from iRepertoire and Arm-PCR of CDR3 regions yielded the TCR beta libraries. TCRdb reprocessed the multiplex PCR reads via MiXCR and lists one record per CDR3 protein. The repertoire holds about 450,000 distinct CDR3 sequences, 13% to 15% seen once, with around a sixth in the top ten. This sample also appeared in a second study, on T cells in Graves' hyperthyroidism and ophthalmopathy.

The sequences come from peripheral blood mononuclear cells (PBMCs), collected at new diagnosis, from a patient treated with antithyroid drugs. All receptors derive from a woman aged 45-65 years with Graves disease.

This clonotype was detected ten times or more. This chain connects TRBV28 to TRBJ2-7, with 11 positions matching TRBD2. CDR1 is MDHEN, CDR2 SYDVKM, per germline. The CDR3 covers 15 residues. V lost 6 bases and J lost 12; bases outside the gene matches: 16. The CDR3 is CASSTNSGLAGGRYF. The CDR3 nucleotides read TGTGCCAGCAGCACAAACTCTGGGCTAGCGGGAGGTCGGTACTTC.

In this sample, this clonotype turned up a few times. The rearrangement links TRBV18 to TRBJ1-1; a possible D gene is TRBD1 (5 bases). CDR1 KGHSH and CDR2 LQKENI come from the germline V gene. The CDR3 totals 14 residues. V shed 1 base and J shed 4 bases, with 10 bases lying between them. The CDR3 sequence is CASSPRDRATEAFF. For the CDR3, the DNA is TGTGCCAGCTCACCACGGGACCGCGCCACTGAAGCTTTCTTT.

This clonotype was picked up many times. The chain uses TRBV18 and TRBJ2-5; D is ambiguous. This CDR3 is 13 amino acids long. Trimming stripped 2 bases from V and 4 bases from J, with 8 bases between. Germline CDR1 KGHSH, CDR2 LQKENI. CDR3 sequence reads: CASSPNVPETQYF. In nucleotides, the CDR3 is TGTGCCAGCTCACCAAACGTTCCAGAGACCCAGTACTTC.

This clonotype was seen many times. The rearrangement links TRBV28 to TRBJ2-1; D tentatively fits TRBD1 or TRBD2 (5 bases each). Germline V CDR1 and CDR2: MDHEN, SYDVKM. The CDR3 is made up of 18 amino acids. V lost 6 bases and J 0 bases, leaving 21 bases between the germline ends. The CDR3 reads CASSTSGTASSSYNEQFF. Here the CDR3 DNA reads TGTGCCAGCAGCACCAGTGGGACCGCCTCTAGCTCCTACAATGAGCAGTTCTTC.

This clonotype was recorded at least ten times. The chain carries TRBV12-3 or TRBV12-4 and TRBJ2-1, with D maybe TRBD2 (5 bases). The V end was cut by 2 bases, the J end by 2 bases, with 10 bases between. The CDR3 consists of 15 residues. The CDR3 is CASSLSLAPYNEQFF. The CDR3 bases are TGTGCCAGCAGTTTAAGTCTAGCTCCCTACAATGAGCAGTTCTTC.

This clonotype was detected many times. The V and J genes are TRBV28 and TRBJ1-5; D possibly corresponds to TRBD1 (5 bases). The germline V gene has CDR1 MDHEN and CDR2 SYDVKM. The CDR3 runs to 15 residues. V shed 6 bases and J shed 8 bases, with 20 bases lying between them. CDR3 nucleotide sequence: TGTGCCAGCAGGCCTGGGGAAGGCGGGGGGAAGCCCCAGCATTTT. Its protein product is CASRPGEGGGKPQHF.

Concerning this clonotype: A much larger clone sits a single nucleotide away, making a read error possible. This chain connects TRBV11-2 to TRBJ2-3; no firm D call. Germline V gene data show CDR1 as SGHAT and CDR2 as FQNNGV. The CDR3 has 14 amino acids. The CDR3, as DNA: TGTGCCAACAGCTTAGATTCGTACACAGATACGCAGTATTTT. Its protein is CANSLDSYTDTQYF.

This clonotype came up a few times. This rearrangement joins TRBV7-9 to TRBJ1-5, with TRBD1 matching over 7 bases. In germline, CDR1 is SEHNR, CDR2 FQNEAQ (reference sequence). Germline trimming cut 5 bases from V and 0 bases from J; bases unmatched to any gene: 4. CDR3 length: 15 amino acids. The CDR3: CASSRDSHSNQPQHF. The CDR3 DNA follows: TGTGCCAGCAGCCGGGACAGCCATAGCAATCAGCCCCAGCATTTT.

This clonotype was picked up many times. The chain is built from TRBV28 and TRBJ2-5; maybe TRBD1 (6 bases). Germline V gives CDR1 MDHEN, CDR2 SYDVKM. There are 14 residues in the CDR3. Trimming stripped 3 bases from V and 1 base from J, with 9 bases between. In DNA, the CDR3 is TGTGCCAGCAGTTTGCAGGGGATCCAAGAGACCCAGTACTTC. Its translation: CASSLQGIQETQYF.

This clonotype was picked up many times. The CDR3 spells CAMQGGGYTF. Written as DNA, the CDR3 is TGTGCCATGCAGGGGGGTGGCTACACCTTC. J is TRBJ1-2 and V is TRBV28, with TRBD1 identical over 7 bases. V trimming: 10 bases; J trimming: 7 bases; junction bases outside the gene matches: 3. Germline CDR1 and CDR2: MDHEN and SYDVKM. The CDR3 spans 10 residues.

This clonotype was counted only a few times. CDR3: CASSQVLVSRTEAFF. In DNA, the CDR3 is TGTGCCAGCAGCCAAGTTCTAGTCTCGAGGACAGAAGCTTTCTTT. This chain joins TRBV4-2 and TRBJ1-1, with D maybe TRBD1 (5 bases). Trimming cost V 1 base and J 8 bases, with 17 bases left between them. Germline loops: CDR1 LGHNA, CDR2 YNFKEQ. This CDR3 contains 15 residues.

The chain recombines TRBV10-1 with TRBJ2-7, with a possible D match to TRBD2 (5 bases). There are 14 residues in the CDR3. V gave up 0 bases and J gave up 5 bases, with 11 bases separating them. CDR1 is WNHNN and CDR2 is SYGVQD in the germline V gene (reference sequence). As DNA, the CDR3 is TGCGCCAGCAGTGAGTCTAGAGGGTCCCACGAGCAGTACTTC. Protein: CASSESRGSHEQYF.

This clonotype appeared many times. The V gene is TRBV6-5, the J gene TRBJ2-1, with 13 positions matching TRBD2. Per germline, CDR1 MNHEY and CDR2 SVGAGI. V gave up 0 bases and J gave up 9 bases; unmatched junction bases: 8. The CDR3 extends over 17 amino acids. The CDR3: CASSYSGLAGSRGEQFF. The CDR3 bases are TGTGCCAGCAGTTACTCGGGACTAGCGGGATCGCGAGGTGAGCAGTTCTTC.

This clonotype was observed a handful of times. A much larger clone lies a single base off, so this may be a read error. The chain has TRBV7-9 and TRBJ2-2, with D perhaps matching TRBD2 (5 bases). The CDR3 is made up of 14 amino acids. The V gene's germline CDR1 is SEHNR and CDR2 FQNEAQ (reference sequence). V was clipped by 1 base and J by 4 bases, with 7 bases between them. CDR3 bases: TGTGCCAGCAGCTTAGGGGAGATCACCGGGGAGCTGTTTTTT. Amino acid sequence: CASSLGEITGELFF.

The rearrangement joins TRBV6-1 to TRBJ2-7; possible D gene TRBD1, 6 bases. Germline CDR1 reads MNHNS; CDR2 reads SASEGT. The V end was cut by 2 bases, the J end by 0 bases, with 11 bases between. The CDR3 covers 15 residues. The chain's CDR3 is CASSEKGGPSYEQYF. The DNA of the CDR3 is TGTGCCAGCAGTGAAAAAGGGGGACCCTCCTACGAGCAGTACTTC.

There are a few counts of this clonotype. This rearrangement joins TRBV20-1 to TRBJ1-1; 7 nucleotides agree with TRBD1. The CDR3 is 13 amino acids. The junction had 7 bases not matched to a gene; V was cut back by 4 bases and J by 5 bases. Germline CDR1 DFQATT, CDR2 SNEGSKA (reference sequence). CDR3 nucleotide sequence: TGCAGTGCTAAACAGGGGATGAGTACTGAAGCTTTCTTT. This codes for CSAKQGMSTEAFF.

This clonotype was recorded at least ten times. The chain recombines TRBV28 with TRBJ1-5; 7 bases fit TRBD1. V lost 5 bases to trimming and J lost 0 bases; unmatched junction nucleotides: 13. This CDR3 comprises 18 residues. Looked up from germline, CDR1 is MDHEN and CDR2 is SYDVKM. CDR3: CASSPGQTRSYSNQPQHF. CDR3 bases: TGTGCCAGCAGTCCGGGACAGACCAGATCTTATAGCAATCAGCCCCAGCATTTT.

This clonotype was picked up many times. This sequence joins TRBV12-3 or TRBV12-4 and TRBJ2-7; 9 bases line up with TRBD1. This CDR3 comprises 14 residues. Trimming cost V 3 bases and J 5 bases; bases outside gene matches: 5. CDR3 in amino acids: CASSFIGTGNEQYF. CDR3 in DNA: TGTGCCAGCAGTTTCATCGGGACAGGGAACGAGCAGTACTTC.

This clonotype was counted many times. The CDR3 nucleotides read TGTGCCAGCAGCCAGTTCTTGGGCTCACCATCTTATGGCTACACCTTC. Its translation: CASSQFLGSPSYGYTF. The chain couples TRBV13 to TRBJ1-2; no firm D call. V was cut by 5 bases and J by 5 bases, with 21 bases left in between. Germline V CDR1 and CDR2: PRHDT, FYEKMQ (reference sequence). This CDR3 is 16 amino acids long. The variable domain in full, completed from reference TRBV13 and TRBJ1-2, reads AAGVIQSPRHLIKEKRETATLKCYPIPRHDTVYWYQQGPGQDPQFLISFYEKMQSDKGSIPDRFSAQQFSDYHSELNMSSLELGDSALYFCASSQFLGSPSYGYTFGSGTRLTVV.

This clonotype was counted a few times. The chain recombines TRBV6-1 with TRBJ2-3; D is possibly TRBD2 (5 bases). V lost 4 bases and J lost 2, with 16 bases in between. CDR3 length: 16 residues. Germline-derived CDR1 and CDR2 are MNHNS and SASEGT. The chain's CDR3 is CASSVSWERLTDTQYF. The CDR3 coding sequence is TGTGCCAGCAGTGTCTCCTGGGAGAGACTCACAGATACGCAGTATTTT.

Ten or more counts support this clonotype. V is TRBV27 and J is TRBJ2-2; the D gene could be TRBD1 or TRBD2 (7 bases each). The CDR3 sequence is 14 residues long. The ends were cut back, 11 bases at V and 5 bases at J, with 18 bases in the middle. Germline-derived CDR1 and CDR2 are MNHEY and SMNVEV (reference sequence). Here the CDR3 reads CAARGGTGTGELFF. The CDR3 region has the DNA TGTGCCGCCAGGGGGGGGACTGGTACCGGGGAGCTGTTTTTT.

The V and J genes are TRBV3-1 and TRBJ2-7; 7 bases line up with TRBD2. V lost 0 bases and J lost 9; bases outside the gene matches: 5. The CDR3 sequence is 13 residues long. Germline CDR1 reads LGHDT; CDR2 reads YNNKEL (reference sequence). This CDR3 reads CASSQDSGGRQYF. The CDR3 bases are TGTGCCAGCAGCCAAGACTCGGGGGGACGGCAGTACTTC.

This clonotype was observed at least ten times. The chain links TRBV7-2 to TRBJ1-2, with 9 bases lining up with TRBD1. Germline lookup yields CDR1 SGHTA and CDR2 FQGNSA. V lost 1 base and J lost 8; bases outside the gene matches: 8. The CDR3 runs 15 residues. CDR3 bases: TGTGCCAGCAGCTTAGGTCCCGGGACAGGGAAGGGCTACACCTTC. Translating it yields CASSLGPGTGKGYTF.

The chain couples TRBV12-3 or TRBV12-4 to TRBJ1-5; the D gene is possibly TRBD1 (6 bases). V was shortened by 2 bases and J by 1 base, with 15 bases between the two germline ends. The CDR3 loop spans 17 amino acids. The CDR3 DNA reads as TGTGCCAGCAGTTTAAAAAAAAGCGGGACAAGCAATCAGCCCCAGCATTTT. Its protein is CASSLKKSGTSNQPQHF.

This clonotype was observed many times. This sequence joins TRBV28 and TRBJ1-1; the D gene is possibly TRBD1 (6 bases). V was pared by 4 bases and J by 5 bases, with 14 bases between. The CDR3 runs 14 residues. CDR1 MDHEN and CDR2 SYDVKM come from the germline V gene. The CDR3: CASSSTGMVTEAFF. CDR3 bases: TGTGCCAGCAGTTCAACAGGGATGGTAACTGAAGCTTTCTTT.

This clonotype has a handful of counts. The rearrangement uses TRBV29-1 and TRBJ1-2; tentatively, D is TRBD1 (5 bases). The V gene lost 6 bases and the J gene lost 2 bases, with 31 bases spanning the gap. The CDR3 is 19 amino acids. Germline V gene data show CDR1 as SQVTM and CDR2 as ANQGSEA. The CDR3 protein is CSVTGRLERRGTLNYGYTF. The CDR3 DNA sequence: TGCAGCGTAACCGGTCGCCTGGAAAGGAGGGGAACGCTGAACTATGGCTACACCTTC.

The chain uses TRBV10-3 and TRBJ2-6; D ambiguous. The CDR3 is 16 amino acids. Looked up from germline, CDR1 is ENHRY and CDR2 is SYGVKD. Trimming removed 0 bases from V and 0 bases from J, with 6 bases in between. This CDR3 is CAISESTSSGANVLTF. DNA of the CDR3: TGTGCCATCAGTGAGTCGACCTCCTCTGGGGCCAACGTCCTGACTTTC.

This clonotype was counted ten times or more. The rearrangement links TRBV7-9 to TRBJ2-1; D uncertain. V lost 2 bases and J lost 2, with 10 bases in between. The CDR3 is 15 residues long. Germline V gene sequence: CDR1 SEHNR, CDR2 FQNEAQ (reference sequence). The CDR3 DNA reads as TGTGCCAGCAGCTTATCGGGTGATACCTACAATGAGCAGTTCTTC. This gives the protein CASSLSGDTYNEQFF.